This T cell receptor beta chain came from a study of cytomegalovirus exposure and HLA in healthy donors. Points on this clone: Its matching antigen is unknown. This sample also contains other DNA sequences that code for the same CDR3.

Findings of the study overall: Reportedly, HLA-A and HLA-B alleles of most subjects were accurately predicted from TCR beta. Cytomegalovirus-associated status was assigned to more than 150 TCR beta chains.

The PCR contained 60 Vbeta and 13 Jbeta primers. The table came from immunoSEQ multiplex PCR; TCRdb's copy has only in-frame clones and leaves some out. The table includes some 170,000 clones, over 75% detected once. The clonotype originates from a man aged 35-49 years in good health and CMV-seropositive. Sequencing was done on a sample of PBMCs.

The CDR3 region has the DNA TGTGCCAGCAGCGTCGACCTAGCGGGAGACTACGAGCAGTACTTC. Its translation is CASSVDLAGDYEQYF. The J gene is TRBJ2-7, the V gene TRBV9; 10 bases map to TRBD2. CDR1 is SGDLS and CDR2 is YYNGEE in the germline V gene. J gave up 3 bases and V 2 bases, and 5 bases lay outside the gene matches. The CDR3 loop spans 15 amino acids.